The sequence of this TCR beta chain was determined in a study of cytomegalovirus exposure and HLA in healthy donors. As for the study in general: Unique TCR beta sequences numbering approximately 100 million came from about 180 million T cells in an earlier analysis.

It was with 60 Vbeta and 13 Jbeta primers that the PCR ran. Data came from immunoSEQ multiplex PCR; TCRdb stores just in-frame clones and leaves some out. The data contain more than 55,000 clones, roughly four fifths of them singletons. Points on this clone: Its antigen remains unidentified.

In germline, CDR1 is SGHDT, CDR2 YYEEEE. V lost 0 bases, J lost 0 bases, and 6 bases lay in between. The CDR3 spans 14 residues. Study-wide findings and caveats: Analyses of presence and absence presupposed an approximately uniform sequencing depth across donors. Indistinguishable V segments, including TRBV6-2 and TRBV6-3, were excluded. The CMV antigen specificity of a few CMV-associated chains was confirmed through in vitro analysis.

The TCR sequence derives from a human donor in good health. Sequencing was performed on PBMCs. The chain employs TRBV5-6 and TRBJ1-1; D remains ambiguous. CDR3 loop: CASSLGPVNTEAFF. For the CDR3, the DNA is TGTGCCAGCAGCTTGGGTCCAGTGAACACTGAAGCTTTCTTT.